A selection of T cell receptor beta chains follows, all from one sample in a study of T cell responses to AZD1222 COVID-19 vaccine. Clones were sequenced by immunoSEQ multiplex PCR, and TCRdb holds only the in-frame ones, with some missing. The sample carries 99,000 or so clones, around nine tenths recorded once. The source material was peripheral blood, sampled on day 0 of AZD1222 vaccination. All receptors derive from an adult in good health. CDR3s include the opening cysteine and the closing phenylalanine or tryptophan. Each record gives: clone size, J gene, V gene, D gene, CDR3 DNA, CDR3 protein. A D gene is named only where the DNA matches it firmly. Size values are once, few and many counts, or a class for expanded clones, and some rows have none.

>NA|TRBJ2-4|TRBV9|TRBD1
TGTGCCAGCAGCGTAGCGTCTGCAGGGGGCCTGAACATTCAGTACTTC
CASSVASAGGLNIQYF
>NA|TRBJ2-1|TRBV7-2|NA
TGTGCCAGCAGCAAAGGGCAGGGTGGGTTATATGAGCAGTTCTTC
CASSKGQGGLYEQFF
>NA|TRBJ2-7|TRBV6-5|NA
TGTGCCAGCAGTTATAGCCCTACCCTCCTCTACGAGCAGTACTTC
CASSYSPTLLYEQYF
>NA|TRBJ2-6|TRBV5-4|NA
TGTGCCAGCAGCTTGGGGGGGACTGGGGCCAACGTCCTGACTTTC
CASSLGGTGANVLTF
>once|TRBJ1-1|TRBV24-1|NA
TGTGCCACCACCCGATTCCCCAGGGTTGAAAGCACTGAAGCTTTCTTT
CATTRFPRVESTEAFF
>NA|TRBJ2-7|TRBV6-5|NA
TGTGCCAGCAGTTACGGACCAGGGGCCTACGAGCAGTACTTC
CASSYGPGAYEQYF
>few|TRBJ2-7|TRBV4-2|NA
TGTGCCAGCAGCCAGGACCTAGCGGACACAGGGCACGAGCAGTACTTC
CASSQDLADTGHEQYF
>NA|TRBJ2-3|TRBV6-4|NA
TGTGCCAGCAGTGACTCCAACACAGATACGCAGTATTTT
CASSDSNTDTQYF
>NA|TRBJ1-1|TRBV7-2|NA
TGTGCCAGCAGCTTAGTTTCGGGGCCAGGAGCTTTCTTT
CASSLVSGPGAFF
>NA|TRBJ1-2|TRBV2|NA
TGTGCCAGCGCAGGGTTGGTAGGGTATGGCTACACCTTC
CASAGLVGYGYTF
>NA|TRBJ2-1|TRBV10-1|NA
TGCGCCAGCAGTATTAGCGCGAGCTCCTACAATGAGCAGTTCTTC
CASSISASSYNEQFF
>NA|TRBJ2-1|TRBV28|TRBD2
TGTGCCAGCAGTTTAAATTTGGGACTAGCGGGGAAAAGCCAGATGAGCTCCTACAATGAGCAGTTCTTC
CASSLNLGLAGKSQMSSYNEQFF
>NA|TRBJ1-1|TRBV7-6|NA
TGTGCCAGCTCTCTTACCTCCTTCGGACAGCGCAACACTGAAGCTTTCTTT
CASSLTSFGQRNTEAFF
>NA|TRBJ1-3|TRBV3-1/TRBV3-2|TRBD1
TGTGCCAGCAGCCGACGACAGGGCGGCGCGGACACCATATATTTT
CASSRRQGGADTIYF
>NA|TRBJ1-3|TRBV27|NA
TGTGCCAGCAGTTTATCGTCAGGCAGCTCTGGAAACACCATATATTTT
CASSLSSGSSGNTIYF
>NA|TRBJ1-2|TRBV5-4|NA
TGTGCCAGCAGCCCCCGGACAGCCCTCTATGGCTACACCTTC
CASSPRTALYGYTF